These T cell receptor beta chains were read from a single sample in a study of shared clonotypes between healthy human individuals. Clones were read by immunoSEQ multiplex PCR, and TCRdb kept only the in-frame ones, dropping some. Of some 1.5 million clones detected, roughly 96% appear once; the ten largest clones hold 1% to 1.5%. Sequencing input: naive CD4+ T cells sorted from blood. Every receptor here comes from a man in his thirties or forties in good health. The CDR3 runs from the conserved cysteine through the conserved F or W. A D gene is named only where the DNA matches it firmly. The size of a clone is reported for some rows only, either as once, few or many, or as a class for expanded clones.

d_call clone_size j_call v_call cdr3_nt cdr3_aa
NA NA TRBJ2-2 TRBV5-1 TGCGCCAGCCGCCCGGGACCAAACACCGGGGAGCTGTTTTTT CASRPGPNTGELFF
NA NA TRBJ1-4 TRBV9 TGTGCCAGCAGCCCTAGTGGCAGGGTTGTTGAAAAACTGTTTTTT CASSPSGRVVEKLFF
TRBD2 NA TRBJ2-6 TRBV30 TGTGCCTGGAGGGATACTAGCGGGAGGTCGGGGGCCAACGTCCTGACTTTC CAWRDTSGRSGANVLTF
TRBD2 NA TRBJ2-1 TRBV5-1 TGCGCCAGCAGCTACCACAAAACCGGGACTACCGAGATTATACCATACAATGAGCAGTTCTTC CASSYHKTGTTEIIPYNEQFF
TRBD2 NA TRBJ2-3 TRBV28 TGTGCCAGCACCGGCGGGAGCCTCACAGATACGCAGTATTTT CASTGGSLTDTQYF
NA once TRBJ2-1 TRBV28 TGTGCCAGCATGATGAGGGAGCAGTTCTTC CASMMREQFF
NA once TRBJ2-3 TRBV5-4 TGTGCCAGCAGCCCGTCGGTGAGGACGAGTTTCGATACGCAGTATTTT CASSPSVRTSFDTQYF
NA NA TRBJ2-3 TRBV10-3 TGTGCCATCAGGCCACCAACCACAGATACGCAGTATTTT CAIRPPTTDTQYF
NA NA TRBJ2-3 TRBV7-2 TGTGCCAGCAGCTTAGGATGGGGGGCAGGGTCCGCTAACACAGATACGCAGTATTTT CASSLGWGAGSANTDTQYF
NA NA TRBJ2-2 TRBV18 TGTGCCAGCTCACCACCGGAGAAAACATACACCGGGGAGCTGTTTTTT CASSPPEKTYTGELFF
NA NA TRBJ2-5 TRBV25-1 TGTGCCAGCAGTGAAAAAATGGGGGAGACCCAGTACTTC CASSEKMGETQYF
TRBD1 NA TRBJ1-2 TRBV4-3 TGCGCCAGCAGCCAAGGAACCTGGACAGGGGCCTATGGCTACACCTTC CASSQGTWTGAYGYTF
NA NA TRBJ2-7 TRBV27 TGTGCCAGCAGTTTATGGGGTGCGGGCTACGAGCAGTACTTC CASSLWGAGYEQYF
NA NA TRBJ2-5 TRBV7-9 TGTGCCAGCAGCTCCTGGGGTCGGGAGACCCAGTACTTC CASSSWGRETQYF
NA NA TRBJ2-1 TRBV18 TGTGCCAGCTCACCTCAACCTGAGCAGTTCTTC CASSPQPEQFF
NA NA TRBJ2-7 TRBV28 TGTGCCAGCAGTCCCCCGGGGCAGTGGCATCAGTACTTC CASSPPGQWHQYF
NA NA TRBJ2-1 TRBV5-1 TGCGCCAGCAGCCCCTCATGGGGACGGGGAGGCAATGAGCAGTTCTTC CASSPSWGRGGNEQFF
NA NA TRBJ1-3 TRBV28 TGTGCCAGCAGTTTCGGGGGACCTGGAAACACCATATATTTT CASSFGGPGNTIYF
NA NA TRBJ2-5 TRBV28 TGTGCCAGCAAGGGCTACCAAGAGACCCAGTACTTC CASKGYQETQYF
NA NA TRBJ2-2 TRBV5-1 TGCGCCAGCAGCTTGGAGGCGCTCCCGCCCGGGGAGCTGTTTTTT CASSLEALPPGELFF
TRBD2 NA TRBJ2-1 TRBV28 TGTGCCAGCAAAACTAGCGGGAACTACAATGAGCAGTTCTTC CASKTSGNYNEQFF
TRBD1 NA TRBJ1-1 TRBV6-1 TGTGCCAGCAGAGCCGGGACAGGGGTGCCTGAAGCTTTCTTT CASRAGTGVPEAFF
NA NA TRBJ1-2 TRBV7-2 TGTGCCAGCAGCTTAGCCCAGACCTATGGCTACACCTTC CASSLAQTYGYTF
NA NA TRBJ2-4 TRBV5-8 TGTGCCAGCGGCTTTCAACAGGGTTACACCAAAAACATTCAGTACTTC CASGFQQGYTKNIQYF
TRBD1 NA TRBJ2-1 TRBV28 TGTGCCAGCAGTCCAGGGGGTGCCTACAATGAGCAGTTCTTC CASSPGGAYNEQFF
NA NA TRBJ2-5 TRBV11-2 TGTGCCAGCAGCTCCAGACCTCAAGAGACCCAGTACTTC CASSSRPQETQYF
NA NA TRBJ2-7 TRBV10-3 TGTGCCATCACGTCTGGTGGGGGAGGCTCCGAGCAGTACTTC CAITSGGGGSEQYF
NA NA TRBJ2-7 TRBV7-8 TGTGCCAGCAGCTTAGCGCCGGTTGGGGAGCAGTACTTC CASSLAPVGEQYF
NA NA TRBJ2-5 TRBV7-7 TGTGCCAGCAGCTGGGGGGTTTTGGAGACCCAGTACTTC CASSWGVLETQYF
TRBD1 NA TRBJ2-7 TRBV5-1 TGCGCCAGCAGCTTGCCCGGGACAGGGGTTGGGGAGCAGTACTTC CASSLPGTGVGEQYF
NA once TRBJ2-3 TRBV20-1 TGCAGTGCCAGTATCGGGGATACGCAGTATTTT CSASIGDTQYF
TRBD1 NA TRBJ2-7 TRBV11-2 TGTGCCAGCAGCCAAGAAGTTTTGGTGGGACAGGTGGGGTACGAGCAGTACTTC CASSQEVLVGQVGYEQYF
NA NA TRBJ1-1 TRBV5-1 TGCGCCAGCAGCCCACTAATGGTACTCGCTGAAGCTTTCTTT CASSPLMVLAEAFF
NA NA TRBJ2-2 TRBV7-9 TGTGCCAGCAGCTCCCTCCCCCGTGGAACCGGGGAGCTGTTTTTT CASSSLPRGTGELFF
TRBD1 once TRBJ2-7 TRBV30 TGTGCCTGGAGTTCGGGCGGGACAGGCCCCTACGAGCAGTACTTC CAWSSGGTGPYEQYF